A selection of T cell receptor beta chains follows, all from one sample in a study of cytomegalovirus exposure and HLA in healthy donors. Using immunoSEQ multiplex PCR, the repertoire was profiled, and TCRdb retains in-frame clones only, with some absent. The profile shows some 170,000 clones, roughly 79% of them singletons. The sample comprised PBMCs. The receptors here all came from a young woman in good health and CMV-seropositive. The CDR3 runs from the conserved cysteine through the conserved F or W. Fields, in order: J gene, clone size, V gene, D gene, CDR3 DNA, CDR3 protein. The D gene is left open where the match is weak. Where a row states a size, it is once, few, many or the class of an expanded clone; other rows omit it.

TRBJ1-2	-	TRBV2	-	TGTGCCAGCAGTTCCGCGGATAGCTATGGCTACACCTTC	CASSSADSYGYTF
TRBJ1-5	once	TRBV6-5	TRBD1	TGTGCCAGCAGCCGCGACAGGGTCAATCAGCCCCAGCATTTT	CASSRDRVNQPQHF
TRBJ1-6	once	TRBV7-2	-	TGTGCCACAACCCATAGTAGGGGAACCTATTCACCCCTCCACTTT	CATTHSRGTYSPLHF
TRBJ1-2	-	TRBV2	-	TGTGCCAGCAGTGACCTGGACAGATCACACTATGGCTACACCTTC	CASSDLDRSHYGYTF
TRBJ1-1	-	TRBV27	-	TGTGCCAGCAGTTTAAATCGGGGACTTAACACTGAAGCTTTCTTT	CASSLNRGLNTEAFF
TRBJ2-7	-	TRBV5-1	TRBD1	TGCGCCAGCAGCACGTCGAAACAGGGGTCCTACGAGCAGTACTTC	CASSTSKQGSYEQYF
TRBJ1-6	once	TRBV5-4	-	TGTGCCAGCAGCTTGTGGGGCAGTAGAAATTCACCCCTCCACTTT	CASSLWGSRNSPLHF
TRBJ2-5	-	TRBV4-1	TRBD2	TGCGCCAGCAGCCATCCCGGAGTCGCTAAGCGGGGCCAAGAGACCCAGTACTTC	CASSHPGVAKRGQETQYF
TRBJ2-7	-	TRBV18	-	TGTGCCAGCTCCCCCCCAGCAGGGGCGGACGAGCAGTACTTC	CASSPPAGADEQYF
TRBJ2-1	-	TRBV7-7	TRBD2	TGTGCTAGCAGCTTAGCGGGAGGTGAGGATGAGCAGTTCTTC	CASSLAGGEDEQFF
TRBJ2-5	-	TRBV18	TRBD2	TGTGCCAGCTCACCAGCGGGGGGAGAGACCCAGTACTTC	CASSPAGGETQYF
TRBJ2-1	few	TRBV27	-	TGTGCCAGCAGCCCCAACGCGGGATCCTACAATGAGCAGTTCTTC	CASSPNAGSYNEQFF
TRBJ2-5	-	TRBV5-4	-	TGTGCCAGCAGCGGCGCAGGGTTGGAGCAAGAGACCCAGTACTTC	CASSGAGLEQETQYF
TRBJ2-7	-	TRBV5-1	-	TGCGCCAGCAGCTTTGAGTCTAGCTCCTACGAGCAGTACTTC	CASSFESSSYEQYF
TRBJ2-7	-	TRBV10-3	TRBD1	TGTGCCACCCACCGGGACAGGGGCTCCTACGAGCAGTACTTC	CATHRDRGSYEQYF
TRBJ2-1	-	TRBV6-5	TRBD2	TGTGCCAGCAGAGCGGGGGGGTCCGACAATGAGCAGTTCTTC	CASRAGGSDNEQFF
TRBJ1-2	-	TRBV7-9	-	TGTGCCAGCAGCTTAGGGACGGGAGCCTCCAAGGGCTACACCTTC	CASSLGTGASKGYTF
TRBJ1-6	-	TRBV12-2	-	TGTGCAAGTCGCTCCCGCAGATTTTTTAGTTTCTTGGTAGACAAGAGCTCCTATAATTCACCCCTCCACTTT	CASRSRRFFSFLVDKSSYNSPLHF
TRBJ1-6	-	TRBV9	-	TGTGCCAGCAGCGTAGCTCCGGACACCAATTCACCCCTCCACTTT	CASSVAPDTNSPLHF
TRBJ2-7	-	TRBV9	-	TGTGCCAGCAGCGTCCTTGGGTGGAGTCCAACCACACGATACTCCTACGAGCAGTACTTC	CASSVLGWSPTTRYSYEQYF
TRBJ2-7	-	TRBV6-1	-	TGTGCCAGCAGTGCTGCAGTCGGACAGCATGACGAGCAGTACTTC	CASSAAVGQHDEQYF
TRBJ2-2	-	TRBV27	-	TGTGCCAGCAGTCCCTGGGGGAGGATGAACACCGGGGAGCTGTTTTTT	CASSPWGRMNTGELFF
TRBJ2-7	few	TRBV4-2	-	TGTGCCAGCAGCCCCCCGGGGATAGCCTACGAGCAGTACTTC	CASSPPGIAYEQYF
TRBJ1-2	-	TRBV7-8	-	TGTGCCAGCAGCCCCAGGGGAGCTTATGGCTACACCTTC	CASSPRGAYGYTF
TRBJ2-3	-	TRBV15	-	TGTGCCACCAGCAGGATTGGACTGAAACTCACAGATACGCAGTATTTT	CATSRIGLKLTDTQYF
TRBJ2-1	-	TRBV10-3	-	TGTGCCATCAGTGTTAGGAGCGTATTGAGGAATGAGCAGTTCTTC	CAISVRSVLRNEQFF
TRBJ1-1	few	TRBV30	-	TGTGCCTGGACCTACATGACTAACAGGGTGGCTTTCTTT	CAWTYMTNRVAFF
TRBJ1-1	-	TRBV5-1	-	TGCGCCAGCAGCTTGGAGAGGCGAGGCACTGAAGCTTTCTTT	CASSLERRGTEAFF
TRBJ1-4	few	TRBV7-5	-	TGTGTCAGAAGCTTAGGGGTCGGACTGAGTGAAAAACTGTTTTTT	CVRSLGVGLSEKLFF
TRBJ2-5	-	TRBV11-3	-	TGTGCCAGCAGCTCGGGGTTTGGAGAGACCCAGTACTTC	CASSSGFGETQYF
TRBJ2-4	-	TRBV15	TRBD2	TGTGCCACCAGCAGAGTCAGCGGGGCTAGGGTCAAAAACATTCAGTACTTC	CATSRVSGARVKNIQYF